This T cell receptor (beta chain) was identified in a study of shared clonotypes between healthy human individuals. Overall study context: A few men and a couple of women, aged 18 to 49, were donors. Per donor, CD8 memory used one plate, CD8 naive used two, CD4 memory used three and CD4 naive used three.

Germline CDR1 reads SGHVS; CDR2 reads FQNEAQ. CDR3 length: 14 amino acids. V was cut by 8 bases and J by 4 bases, with 17 bases left in between. The authors distributed each subset's genomic DNA evenly over several immunoSEQ plates. The table came from immunoSEQ multiplex PCR; TCRdb's copy has only in-frame clones and leaves some out. This sample yields about 2 million clones, of which just under 95% are seen a single time; about 1.1% belongs to the top ten. The naive CD8 fraction comprised CD45RO-negative cells positively selected for CCR7 and excluded terminally differentiated effector memory CD45RA+ cells.

Sequencing was performed on naive CD8+ T cells sorted from blood. The chain has TRBV7-8 and TRBJ1-1; tentative D call: TRBD1 (6 bases). This TCR came from a young man in good health. The CDR3 region has the DNA TGTGCCAGCGTCGTGGGGGCGTCGACCACTGAAGCTTTCTTT. Amino acid sequence: CASVVGASTTEAFF. The full variable domain, its missing parts supplied by reference TRBV7-8 and TRBJ1-1, is GAGVSQSPRYKVAKRGQDVALRCDPISGHVSLFWYQQALGQGPEFLTYFQNEAQLDKSGLPSDRFFAERPEGSVSTLKIQRTQQEDSAVYLCASVVGASTTEAFFGQGTRLTVV.